This is a list of T cell receptor beta chains from one sample in a study of T cell responses to AZD1222 COVID-19 vaccine. TCRdb's copy holds only in-frame clones and misses some; the assay was immunoSEQ multiplex PCR. The sample holds 170,000 or so clones, 88% seen once. The sequencing here drew on peripheral blood, taken 28 days after the second AZD1222 dose. The receptor source for this set is an adult who received the AZD1222 COVID-19 vaccine. CDR3s include the opening cysteine and the closing phenylalanine or tryptophan. D genes are given only for firm matches. Size tells how often a clone was seen (once, few, many) or the class of an expanded clone, and some rows leave it out.

J,size,D,V,DNA,CDR3
TRBJ2-5,once,NA,TRBV18,TGTGCCAGCTCACCGCGACAAGAGACCCAGTACTTC,CASSPRQETQYF
TRBJ2-7,NA,TRBD2,TRBV14,TGTGCCAGCAGCCAAGCCTGGGGGGGGTACGAGCAGTACTTC,CASSQAWGGYEQYF
TRBJ1-5,NA,TRBD1,TRBV19,TGTGCCAGTAGCACCGACAGGGTTCAACAGCCCCAGCATTTT,CASSTDRVQQPQHF
TRBJ2-4,NA,NA,TRBV24-1,TGTGCCACCAGGTTCTCGGCCAAAAACATTCAGTACTTC,CATRFSAKNIQYF
TRBJ1-3,NA,NA,TRBV15,TGTGCCACCAGCAGAGAGGCAGTAGGGACTGGAAACACCATATATTTT,CATSREAVGTGNTIYF
TRBJ2-7,NA,NA,TRBV28,TGTGCCAGCAGCCTGGGGGCCACGGGGGAGCAGTACTTC,CASSLGATGEQYF
TRBJ2-7,NA,NA,TRBV28,TGTGCCAGCAGTTTACCTCGGGGGAGCTCCTACGAGCAGTACTTC,CASSLPRGSSYEQYF
TRBJ1-5,NA,NA,TRBV28,TGTGCCAGCGTAGGGGCAGATAATCAGCCCCAGCATTTT,CASVGADNQPQHF
TRBJ2-3,NA,NA,TRBV4-1,TGCGCCAGCAGCCAGCTCCTGGGGAATACGCAGTATTTT,CASSQLLGNTQYF
TRBJ2-2,NA,TRBD1,TRBV7-9,TGTGCCAGCAGCTCCCCGACAGGGACGGCCACCGGGGAGCTGTTTTTT,CASSSPTGTATGELFF
TRBJ2-1,NA,TRBD1,TRBV6-5,TGTGCCAGCACCCCCGGGACAGGGGGAAAGAATGAGCAGTTCTTC,CASTPGTGGKNEQFF
TRBJ2-7,few,NA,TRBV7-9,TGTGCCAGCAGCTTAGCTCAGGGGGGGAACTACGAGCAGTACTTC,CASSLAQGGNYEQYF
TRBJ1-2,NA,TRBD1,TRBV27,TGTGCCAGCAGCCTGCGGACAGGGGGCGCGACTGGCTACACCTTC,CASSLRTGGATGYTF
TRBJ2-3,NA,TRBD1,TRBV19,TGTGCCAGTACCTGGACAGGGAGCACAGATACGCAGTATTTT,CASTWTGSTDTQYF
TRBJ1-2,NA,TRBD1,TRBV5-5,TGTGCCAGCAGCTTCCTCCGGGACAGAGCTAACTATGGCTACACCTTC,CASSFLRDRANYGYTF
TRBJ1-1,NA,NA,TRBV29-1,TGCAGCGTGACAGGAGCGAACACTGAAGCTTTCTTT,CSVTGANTEAFF
TRBJ1-4,few,NA,TRBV2,TGTGCCAGCAGACCCCCGGGGATGAGGGGTGAAAAACTGTTTTTT,CASRPPGMRGEKLFF
TRBJ2-3,NA,NA,TRBV11-1,TGTGCCAGCAGCTTGAACAGGGTTTCAGATACGCAGTATTTT,CASSLNRVSDTQYF
TRBJ2-3,NA,NA,TRBV7-3,TGTGCCAGCAGCTATATCCACACAGATACGCAGTATTTT,CASSYIHTDTQYF
TRBJ2-1,NA,NA,TRBV4-1,TGCGCCAGCAGCCAAGGGGTTTCTTATGAGCAGTTCTTC,CASSQGVSYEQFF
TRBJ1-2,NA,TRBD1,TRBV9,TGTGCCAGCAGCGTAACGACAGGGGGGGACTATGGCTACACCTTC,CASSVTTGGDYGYTF
TRBJ2-3,NA,NA,TRBV6-2/TRBV6-3,TGTGCCAGCAGTTACTCCTACGACAGGACTCGCACAGATACGCAGTATTTT,CASSYSYDRTRTDTQYF
TRBJ2-3,NA,NA,TRBV3-1/TRBV3-2,TGTGCCAGCAGCCAAGCCGGACTGGATACGCAGTATTTT,CASSQAGLDTQYF
TRBJ2-7,NA,TRBD2,TRBV6-5,TGTGCCAGCAGACCGGGACTACCCTACGAGCAGTACTTC,CASRPGLPYEQYF
TRBJ2-7,NA,NA,TRBV2,TGTGCCAGCGCCGGGGGGCTGAGCTCCTACGAGCAGTACTTC,CASAGGLSSYEQYF
TRBJ2-7,NA,NA,TRBV6-5,TGTGCCAGCGAAGACCGGAGCTCCTACGAGCAGTACTTC,CASEDRSSYEQYF
TRBJ2-2,NA,NA,TRBV6-5,TGTGCCAGCAGTTACCCCCCGGGTCCGAACACCGGGGAGCTGTTTTTT,CASSYPPGPNTGELFF
TRBJ2-5,NA,TRBD2,TRBV6-5,TGTGCCAGCAGTAGGGGAGGGTTGCTGGGAGAGACCCAGTACTTC,CASSRGGLLGETQYF
TRBJ1-5,NA,NA,TRBV30,TGTGCCTGGAGTGCCGGCCTAGAGAATCAGCCCCAGCATTTT,CAWSAGLENQPQHF
TRBJ1-5,many,NA,TRBV7-2,TGTGCCAGCAGCTTAGAGAATCAGCCCCAGCATTTT,CASSLENQPQHF
TRBJ1-1,NA,NA,TRBV27,TGTGCCAGCATTAAGGACGCAGTGAACACTGAAGCTTTCTTT,CASIKDAVNTEAFF
TRBJ1-2,NA,TRBD1,TRBV4-1,TGCGCCAGCAGCCAAGGGACAGGGGGTGACTTGAGGAGTGGCTACACCTTC,CASSQGTGGDLRSGYTF
TRBJ2-1,NA,NA,TRBV19,TGTGCCAGTGATAGGGGGTTTTTCAATGAGCAGTTCTTC,CASDRGFFNEQFF
TRBJ1-1,NA,NA,TRBV5-1,TGCGCCAGCACTGGACAGCAGAACACTGAAGCTTTCTTT,CASTGQQNTEAFF
TRBJ1-1,NA,TRBD1,TRBV5-1,TGCGCCAGCAGCTTGGAGACAGGGGGCTTTGAAGCTTTCTTT,CASSLETGGFEAFF
TRBJ1-5,once,TRBD1,TRBV27,TGTGCCAGCAGCAGGACAGGCGGTGGTCAGCCCCAGCATTTT,CASSRTGGGQPQHF
TRBJ2-1,NA,TRBD2,TRBV7-2,TGTGCCAGCAGCTCGGGGACTAGCGGGGGACATGAGCAGTTCTTC,CASSSGTSGGHEQFF
TRBJ1-1,NA,TRBD1,TRBV5-5,TGTGCCAGCAGCGTGACCGGGACAGGGAAAACCGAAGCTTTCTTT,CASSVTGTGKTEAFF
TRBJ1-5,NA,NA,TRBV6-1,TGTGCCAGCAGTGAAGTCTACCAGGAGTCTCAGCCCCAGCATTTT,CASSEVYQESQPQHF
TRBJ1-2,NA,NA,TRBV6-6,TGTGCCAGCAGTTATGGGGATGGCTACACCTTC,CASSYGDGYTF
TRBJ1-1,NA,NA,TRBV29-1,TGCAGCGCCGCCCGGGGCGGGGACACTGAAGCTTTCTTT,CSAARGGDTEAFF
TRBJ1-5,NA,NA,TRBV7-3,TGTGCCAGCAGCTCCCCTACGGTCTTTAATCAGCCCCAGCATTTT,CASSSPTVFNQPQHF
TRBJ1-2,NA,NA,TRBV4-1,TGCGCCAGCAGCCAAGACTCGGTGGTTTATGGCTACACCTTC,CASSQDSVVYGYTF
TRBJ2-2,NA,NA,TRBV7-2,TGTGCCAGCAGCCCCCGGACCGTGGACACCGGGGAGCTGTTTTTT,CASSPRTVDTGELFF
TRBJ2-3,few,NA,TRBV18,TGTGCCACCGGACCGTCGGATACGCAGTATTTT,CATGPSDTQYF
TRBJ2-1,NA,NA,TRBV11-1,TGTGCCAGCAGGACAGATCTTGATGAGCAGTTCTTC,CASRTDLDEQFF
TRBJ1-2,NA,NA,TRBV11-2,TGTGCCAGCAGCTTAGGGGACCGCTATGGCTACACCTTC,CASSLGDRYGYTF
TRBJ1-4,NA,NA,TRBV19,TGTGCCAGTAGTCTTAGGGAAGGAGGTAATGAAAAACTGTTTTTT,CASSLREGGNEKLFF